The present T cell receptor beta chain was sequenced within a study of high-grade serous ovarian cancer treatment subgroups. Background on the study: Samples averaged 14,192 reads and 6,900 or so unique TCR beta rearrangements. Study findings and constraints: Repertoire similarity ranged roughly 0.1 to 0.85 between tumors of one patient. The analyses considered CDR3 and ignored CDR1 and CDR2.

TCRdb's copy holds only in-frame clones and misses some; the assay was immunoSEQ multiplex PCR. The data hold 5,000 to 6,500 clones, with 70% observed a single time. This clone has more than one count but fewer than ten. Its antigen remains unknown. Tumor samples were taken before definitive surgery or chemotherapy. The source material was tumor tissue. The sequence was obtained from a human donor with high-grade serous ovarian cancer.

CDR3 in amino acids: CSVAGGYGYTF. In DNA, the CDR3 is TGCAGCGTCGCAGGGGGCTATGGCTACACCTTC. The rearrangement joins TRBV29-1 to TRBJ1-2, with TRBD1 identical over 7 bases. In germline, CDR1 is SQVTM, CDR2 ANQGSEA. V shed 6 bases and J 4 bases; nucleotides not matched to a gene: 2. The CDR3 sequence is 11 residues long.